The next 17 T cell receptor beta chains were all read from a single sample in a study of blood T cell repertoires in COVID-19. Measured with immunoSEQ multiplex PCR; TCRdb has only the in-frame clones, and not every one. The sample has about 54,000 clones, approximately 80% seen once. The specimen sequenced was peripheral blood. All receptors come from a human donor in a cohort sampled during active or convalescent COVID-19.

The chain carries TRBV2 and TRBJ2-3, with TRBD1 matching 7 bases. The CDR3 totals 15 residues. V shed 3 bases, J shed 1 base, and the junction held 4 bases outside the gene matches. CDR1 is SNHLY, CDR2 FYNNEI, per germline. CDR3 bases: TGTGCCAGCAGTGATAGGACAGGACGCACAGATACGCAGTATTTT. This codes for CASSDRTGRTDTQYF.

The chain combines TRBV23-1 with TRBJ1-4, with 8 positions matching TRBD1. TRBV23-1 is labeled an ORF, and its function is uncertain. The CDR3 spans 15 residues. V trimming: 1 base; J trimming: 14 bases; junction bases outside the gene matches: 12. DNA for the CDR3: TGCGCCAGCAGTCAATTCCCCAGGGGGCGAGGAGGTCTGTTTTTT. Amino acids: CASSQFPRGRGGLFF.

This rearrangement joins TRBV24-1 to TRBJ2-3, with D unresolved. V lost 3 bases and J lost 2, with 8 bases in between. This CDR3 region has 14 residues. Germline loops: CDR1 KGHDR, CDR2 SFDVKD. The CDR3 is CATSDPTATDTQYF. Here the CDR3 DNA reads TGTGCCACCAGTGATCCCACAGCCACAGATACGCAGTATTTT.

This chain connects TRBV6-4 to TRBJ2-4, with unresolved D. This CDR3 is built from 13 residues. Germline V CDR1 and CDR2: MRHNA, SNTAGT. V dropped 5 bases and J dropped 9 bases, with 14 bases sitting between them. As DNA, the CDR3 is TGTGCCAGCAGTAGAGACGGAGTGGGCATTCAGTACTTC. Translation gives CASSRDGVGIQYF.

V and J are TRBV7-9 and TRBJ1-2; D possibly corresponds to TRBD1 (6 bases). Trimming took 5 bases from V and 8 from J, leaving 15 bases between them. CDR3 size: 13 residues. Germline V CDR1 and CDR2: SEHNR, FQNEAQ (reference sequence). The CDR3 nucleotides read TGTGCCAGCAGCCCCGGGACATCCGGAGGCTACACCTTC. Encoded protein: CASSPGTSGGYTF. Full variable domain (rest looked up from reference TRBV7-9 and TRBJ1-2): DTGVSQNPRHKITKRGQNVTFRCDPISEHNRLYWYRQTLGQGPEFLTYFQNEAQLEKSRLLSDRFSAERPKGSFSTLEIQRTEQGDSAMYLCASSPGTSGGYTFGSGTRLTVV.

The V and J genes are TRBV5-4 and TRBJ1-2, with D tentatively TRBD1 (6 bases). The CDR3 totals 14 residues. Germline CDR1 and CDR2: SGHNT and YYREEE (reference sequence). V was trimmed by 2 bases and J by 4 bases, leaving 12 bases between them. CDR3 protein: CASSLLGQPYGYTF. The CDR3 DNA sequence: TGTGCCAGCAGCTTACTCGGACAGCCCTATGGCTACACCTTC. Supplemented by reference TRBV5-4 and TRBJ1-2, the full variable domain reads ETGVTQSPTHLIKTRGQQVTLRCSSQSGHNTVSWYQQALGQGPQFIFQYYREEENGRGNFPPRFSGLQFPNYSSELNVNALELDDSALYLCASSLLGQPYGYTFGSGTRLTVV.

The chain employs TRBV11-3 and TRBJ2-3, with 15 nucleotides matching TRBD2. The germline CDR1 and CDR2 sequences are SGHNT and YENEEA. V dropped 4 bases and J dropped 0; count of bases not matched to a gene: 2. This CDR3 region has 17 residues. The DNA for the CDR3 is TGTGCCAGCAGCTCCGGGACTAGCGGGGGGAGCACAGATACGCAGTATTTT. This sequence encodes CASSSGTSGGSTDTQYF. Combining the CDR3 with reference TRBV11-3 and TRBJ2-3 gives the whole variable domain EAGVVQSPRYKIIEKKQPVAFWCNPISGHNTLYWYLQNLGQGPELLIRYENEEAVDDSQLPKDRFSAERLKGVDSTLKIQPAELGDSAVYLCASSSGTSGGSTDTQYFGPGTRLTVL.

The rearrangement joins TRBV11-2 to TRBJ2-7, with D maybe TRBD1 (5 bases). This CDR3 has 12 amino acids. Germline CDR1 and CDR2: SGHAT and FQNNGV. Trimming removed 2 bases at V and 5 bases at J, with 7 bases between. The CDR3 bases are TGTGCCAGCAGCTTAAACAGGAACGAGCAGTACTTC. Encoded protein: CASSLNRNEQYF.

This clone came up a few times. Written as DNA, the CDR3 is TGTGCCAGCAGCTTAAACGGAAGGGGCGTACAGTTCTTC. Translation: CASSLNGRGVQFF. This chain connects TRBV7-2 to TRBJ2-1, with D perhaps matching TRBD1 (5 bases). Germline-derived CDR1 and CDR2 are SGHTA and FQGNSA. Trimming took 2 bases from V and 13 from J, leaving 15 bases between them. CDR3 size: 13 residues.

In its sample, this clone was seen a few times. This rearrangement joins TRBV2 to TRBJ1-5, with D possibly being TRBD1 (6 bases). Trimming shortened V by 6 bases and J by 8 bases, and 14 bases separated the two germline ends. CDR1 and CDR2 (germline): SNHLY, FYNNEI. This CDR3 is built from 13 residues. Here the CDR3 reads CASRNRVLEPQHF. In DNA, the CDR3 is TGTGCCAGCAGAAACAGGGTGTTGGAGCCCCAGCATTTT.

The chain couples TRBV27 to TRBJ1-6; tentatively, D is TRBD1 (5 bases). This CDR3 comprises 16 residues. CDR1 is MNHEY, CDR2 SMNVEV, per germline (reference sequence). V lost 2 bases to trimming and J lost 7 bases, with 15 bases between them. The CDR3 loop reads CASSLGARPFNSPLHF. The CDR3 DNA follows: TGTGCCAGCAGTTTAGGGGCCCGTCCCTTCAATTCACCCCTCCACTTT.

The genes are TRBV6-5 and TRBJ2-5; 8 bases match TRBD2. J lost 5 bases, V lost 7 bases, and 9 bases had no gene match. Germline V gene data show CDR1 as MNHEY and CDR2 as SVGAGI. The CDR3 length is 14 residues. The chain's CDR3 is CASNPPGGVETQYF. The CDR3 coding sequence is TGTGCCAGCAACCCCCCGGGGGGGGTCGAGACCCAGTACTTC.

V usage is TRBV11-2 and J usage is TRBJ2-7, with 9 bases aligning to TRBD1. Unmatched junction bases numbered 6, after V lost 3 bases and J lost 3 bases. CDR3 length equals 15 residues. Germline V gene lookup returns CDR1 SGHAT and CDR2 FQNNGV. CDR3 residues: CASSLTEGQGYEQYF. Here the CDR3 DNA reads TGTGCCAGCAGCTTGACCGAGGGACAGGGCTACGAGCAGTACTTC. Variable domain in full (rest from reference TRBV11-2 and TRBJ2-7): EAGVAQSPRYKIIEKRQSVAFWCNPISGHATLYWYQQILGQGPKLLIQFQNNGVVDDSQLPKDRFSAERLKGVDSTLKIQPAKLEDSAVYLCASSLTEGQGYEQYFGPGTRLTVT.

The chain's CDR3 is CASSPMGLNSDTQYF. The CDR3 DNA reads as TGTGCCAGCTCACCAATGGGACTAAACTCAGATACGCAGTATTTT. The chain combines TRBV18 with TRBJ2-3; 7 bases agree with TRBD2. In germline, CDR1 is KGHSH, CDR2 LQKENI. CDR3 length: 15 residues. V dropped 2 bases and J dropped 4; count of bases not matched to a gene: 6.

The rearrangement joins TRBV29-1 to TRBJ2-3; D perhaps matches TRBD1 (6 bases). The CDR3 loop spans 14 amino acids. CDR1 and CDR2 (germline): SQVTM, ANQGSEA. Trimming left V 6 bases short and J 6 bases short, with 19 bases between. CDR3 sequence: CSVLPGQGFDTQYF. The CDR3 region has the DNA TGCAGCGTATTACCGGGACAAGGATTCGATACGCAGTATTTT.

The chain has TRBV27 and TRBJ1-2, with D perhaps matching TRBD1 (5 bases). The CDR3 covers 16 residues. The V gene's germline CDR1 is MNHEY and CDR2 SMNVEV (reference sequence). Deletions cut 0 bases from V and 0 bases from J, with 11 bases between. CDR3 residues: CASSLSGGRANYGYTF. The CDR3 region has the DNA TGTGCCAGCAGTTTATCGGGGGGAAGAGCTAACTATGGCTACACCTTC.

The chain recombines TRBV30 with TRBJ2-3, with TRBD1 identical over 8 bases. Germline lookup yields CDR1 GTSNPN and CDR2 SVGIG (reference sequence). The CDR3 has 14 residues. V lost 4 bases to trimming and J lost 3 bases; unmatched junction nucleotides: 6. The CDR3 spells CAWTRTGSTDTQYF. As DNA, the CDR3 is TGTGCCTGGACCCGGACAGGGTCTACAGATACGCAGTATTTT. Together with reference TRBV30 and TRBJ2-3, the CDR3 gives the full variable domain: SQTIHQWPATLVQPVGSPLSLECTVEGTSNPNLYWYRQAAGRGLQLLFYSVGIGQISSEVPQNLSASRPQDRQFILSSKKLLLSDSGFYLCAWTRTGSTDTQYFGPGTRLTVL.